The clone carrying this TCR beta chain was counted between two and nine times. Its target is not known. The sample belongs to a study of T-cell memory formation after mild COVID-19. Findings of the study overall: Mainly CM and EM harbored the contracting CD4+ clones; mainly EMRA harbored the CD8+ ones. Among clones peaking at day 37 in the second wave, SARS-CoV-2 specificity remained unconfirmed.

Using its own MiXCR run on the 5' RACE reads, TCRdb lists one record per CDR3 protein. Of 44,000 or so distinct CDR3 sequences listed, about a tenth are singletons. The CDR3 is 13 residues long. V gave up 0 bases and J gave up 5 bases, with 4 bases separating them. The germline CDR1 and CDR2 sequences are SGHVS and FNYEAQ. This TCR was sampled from an adult woman who had mild COVID-19 (a few samples of this study predate the infection). Cell type and time point are not known. The gene calls are TRBV7-6 and TRBJ2-2; D uncertain. Sequenced material: PBMCs or a T cell subset sorted from them (not recorded which). The CDR3, as DNA: TGTGCCAGCAGCTTAGCGCTAACCGGGGAGCTGTTTTTT. It is translated as CASSLALTGELFF.